Described below is a single T cell receptor (beta chain) sequence and its context. This clonotype was detected many times. Its antigen remains undetermined. Base-call qualities are not available, and no considerably larger clone is one nucleotide away. This sample is drawn from a study of T cells after yellow fever vaccination (dated by TCRdb to between 2019 and 2020). Turning to the overall study: The SMART-Seq v4 Ultra Low Input RNA kit was used to prepare libraries from fractions with low cell numbers. Two healthy male donors, one aged 18 to 29 and one aged 30 to 40 years, made up the cohort. Blood was collected at multiple timepoints before and after primary and secondary immunization, and bulk PBMC replicates and cell subsets were isolated. To track T-cell clones before and after primary and booster YFV17D yellow fever vaccination, bulk TCR alpha and beta repertoires were sequenced longitudinally. Broad study findings and their caveats: Compared with the primary T-cell response, the secondary T-cell response was faster but weaker, reaching its peak on day 5 rather than on day 15. FACS-sorted repertoires could contain abundant contaminating clonotypes from the bulk population, so computational filtering was required. A small share of clonotypes was detected in both CD4 and CD8 compartments, with the overlap likely arising from convergent recombination. Because the study included only a couple of donors, the extent to which the findings can be generalized is limited. After the booster, most of the clones that had expanded following primary vaccination were detected again (approximately 95% of CD4 and around 88% of CD8), which suggests that memory was broadly maintained.

The treatment or condition label, as the study defines it: live attenuated yellow fever vaccine strain. A standard Ficoll-Paque protocol was used to isolate PBMCs from peripheral blood. Dynabeads CD4 and CD8 positive selection kits were used to isolate CD4 and CD8 T-cell fractions. TriZol was used to extract RNA from bulk PBMCs, from CD4 and CD8 fractions, and from dextramer-positive and dextramer-negative fractions. Synthesis of TCR cDNA relied on 5'RACE template switching, a step that introduced a universal primer site along with unique molecular identifiers. cDNA synthesis was primed from both the TCR alpha and TCR beta constant segments. Library amplification used two PCR steps, and the second PCR step added sample barcodes and sequencing adapters. Sequencing of libraries was done on Illumina HiSeq 2500 (2x100 bp) or NovaSeq (2x150 bp). The study's own analysis went as follows. Demultiplexing of reads and collapsing into UMI consensus sequences were performed with MIGEC, and V(D)J alignment was carried out with MiXCR. Vaccine-responding clonotypes were identified with edgeR using replicate PBMC samples, with FDR below 0.01 and a log2 fold change above 5 up to day 15 being required. CD4 or CD8 identity was assigned to each bulk clonotype according to whether the clonotype was present at higher abundance in the sequenced CD4 repertoire or the sequenced CD8 repertoire. The raw public reads went through TCRdb reprocessing: fastp at Q25, MiXCR clone calling, in-frame beta chains kept. Rows matching on CDR3 protein sequence are summarized as one entry with the most common DNA and genes. V and J calls and clone size were set by TCRdb, not the authors. The sample yields under 150,000 distinct CDR3 sequences; approximately 7.7% were counted once. The top ten clones comprise 0.55% to 0.9% of the sample.

Via the germline V gene, CDR1 is SGHTA and CDR2 FQGNSA. The CDR3 goes from the cysteine to the phenylalanine over 12 residues. Only CDR3 DNA is held: 36 bases, read in frame from base 1. The receptor was derived from a man aged 25-40 years who received the YFV17D yellow fever vaccine. The V and J segments used are TRBV7-2 and TRBJ2-1; the D gene identity is not certain. Material: CD4+ T cells sorted from PBMCs, obtained 5 days after the yellow fever booster vaccination. The bases are TGTGCAGGGTCGAAACCTCCCGGTGAGCAGTTCTTC. It translates as CAGSKPPGEQFF. With the portions outside the CDR3 filled from the reference TRBV7-2 and TRBJ2-1 genes, the complete variable region becomes GAGVSQSPSNKVTEKGKDVELRCDPISGHTALYWYRQSLGQGLEFLIYFQGNSAPDKSGLPSDRFSAERTGGSVSTLTIQRTQQEDSAVYLCAGSKPPGEQFFGPGTRLTVL.